These T cell receptor beta chains were read from a single sample in a study of Ad26.COV2.S vaccination and SARS-CoV-2 variants. This table comes from immunoSEQ multiplex PCR, and its TCRdb copy is limited to in-frame clones, with some not included. The sample records about 400,000 clones, about four fifths being singletons. The sequenced sample was peripheral blood, obtained in a trial of Ad26.COV2.S vaccine versus placebo. These receptors all come from a person aged 18-65 years who received the Ad26.COV2.S COVID-19 vaccine or a placebo. Each CDR3 is given with its conserved first and last residue. The D gene is left open where the match is weak. Clone size appears in some rows only: once, few, many, or a class for an expanded clone.

>once|.|TRBJ2-7|TRBV5-6
TGTGCCAGCAGCTTGGGGACTTCAACCTCCTACGAGCAGTACTTC
CASSLGTSTSYEQYF
>few|.|TRBJ1-5|TRBV7-2
TGTGCCAGCAGCCCGCAAGTGGGGGGTTATAGCAATCAGCCCCAGCATTTT
CASSPQVGGYSNQPQHF
>.|TRBD1|TRBJ1-2|TRBV5-5
TGTGCCAGCAGCTTAGAGGGGGCTCTACTCTATGGCTACACCTTC
CASSLEGALLYGYTF
>.|.|TRBJ1-2|TRBV15
TGTGCCACCAGCACCCAACGGTACAGGGCGAACTATGGCTACACCTTC
CATSTQRYRANYGYTF
>.|.|TRBJ1-5|TRBV6-5
TGTGCCAGCAGTTACCAGGGACCCAATCAGCCCCAGCATTTT
CASSYQGPNQPQHF
>.|TRBD1|TRBJ1-1|TRBV7-9
TGTGCCAGCAGCCTATTACAGGGGACCACTGAAGCTTTCTTT
CASSLLQGTTEAFF
>.|.|TRBJ2-5|TRBV4-1
TGCGCCAGCAGCCCTGGGGCAGTAGAGACCCAGTACTTC
CASSPGAVETQYF
>.|.|TRBJ2-3|TRBV12-3/TRBV12-4
TGTGCCAGCAGTCCTCCTTCTACGGCTACGCAGTATTTT
CASSPPSTATQYF
>.|.|TRBJ1-1|TRBV6-6
TGTGCCAGCGGATTGAACACTGAAGCTTTCTTT
CASGLNTEAFF
>.|.|TRBJ2-1|TRBV29-1
TGCAGCGTTGAAGCCGTCGGCTACTCCTACAATGAGCAGTTCTTC
CSVEAVGYSYNEQFF
>.|TRBD2|TRBJ2-1|TRBV7-2
TGTGCCAGCAGCTTAGAGAGCGGGGAATATGAGCAGTTCTTC
CASSLESGEYEQFF
>.|TRBD1|TRBJ2-5|TRBV5-8
TGTGCCAGCAGCACCGGGACAGGGGAGAACTCGGAGACCCAGTACTTC
CASSTGTGENSETQYF
>once|TRBD2|TRBJ2-1|TRBV9
TGTGCCAGCAGCGTTGGGGGAGGGATCTACAATGAGCAGTTCTTC
CASSVGGGIYNEQFF
>.|TRBD1|TRBJ1-2|TRBV30
TGTGCCTGGACACGGGACAGGGCGGAAGGCTACACCTTC
CAWTRDRAEGYTF
>.|TRBD1|TRBJ1-1|TRBV18
TGTGCCAGCTCTCGGGGACAGGGCTCGGAGGCCACTGAAGCTTTCTTT
CASSRGQGSEATEAFF
>.|TRBD1|TRBJ1-2|TRBV11-3
TGTGCCAGCAGCCCGGGACAGGGGGAAGCCTATGGCTACACCTTC
CASSPGQGEAYGYTF
>.|.|TRBJ1-2|TRBV6-5
TGTGCCAGCAGGTTCAACAGGGTTACTAACTATGGCTACACCTTC
CASRFNRVTNYGYTF
>.|TRBD2|TRBJ2-4|TRBV18
TGTGCCAGCTCACCTCCAGGACTAGCGGGAGGGGGAGACATTCAGTACTTC
CASSPPGLAGGGDIQYF
>.|.|TRBJ1-1|TRBV7-9
TGTGCCAGCGGTTTCGGGGTCGCCACTGAAGCTTTCTTT
CASGFGVATEAFF
>.|.|TRBJ2-7|TRBV28
TGTGCCAGCAGTTTCCGACAGCGCGAGCAGTACTTC
CASSFRQREQYF
>.|.|TRBJ2-5|TRBV30
TGTGCCTGTTTACCCTTGGGACTGGTGAAAGAGACCCAGTACTTC
CACLPLGLVKETQYF
>.|.|TRBJ2-7|TRBV21-1
TGTGCCAGCAGCAAAAGCGAAATCCCCTGGGTGGGCGACTACGAGCAGTACTTC
CASSKSEIPWVGDYEQYF
>.|TRBD2|TRBJ2-5|TRBV7-9
TGTGCCAGCAGTCCGGGACTAGCGATCCAAGAGACCCAGTACTTC
CASSPGLAIQETQYF
>.|.|TRBJ2-7|TRBV27
TGTGCCAGCAGCCTACAGATCTCCTACGAGCAGTACTTC
CASSLQISYEQYF
>.|.|TRBJ2-3|TRBV3-1/TRBV3-2
TGTGCCAGCAGCATAGAGGATGCTGATACGCAGTATTTT
CASSIEDADTQYF
>few|.|TRBJ1-2|TRBV5-5
TGTGCCAGCAGCTTGGCCCCCACAGGAGAGACTAACTATGGCTACACCTTC
CASSLAPTGETNYGYTF
>.|TRBD2|TRBJ2-2|TRBV19
TGTGCCACCCGCCAGCCGGGGGGGAATGCCGGGGAGCTGTTTTTT
CATRQPGGNAGELFF
>.|.|TRBJ1-1|TRBV7-9
TGTGCCAGCAGCTCCTCCGGGAGTAACACTGAAGCTTTCTTT
CASSSSGSNTEAFF
>.|TRBD2|TRBJ2-5|TRBV7-3
TGTGCCAGCAGTCCGTTCGGGACTAGCTTAGAGACCCAGTACTTC
CASSPFGTSLETQYF
>few|.|TRBJ2-5|TRBV11-2
TGTGCCAGCAGCTCCCAAGAGACCCAGTACTTC
CASSSQETQYF
>.|.|TRBJ2-2|TRBV7-2
TGTGCCAGCAGCCTCAACCTGGGGAGGGAGCTGTTTTTT
CASSLNLGRELFF
>.|.|TRBJ1-6|TRBV13
TGTGCCAGCAGTCTCCAAGGGGGCTCCTATAATTCACCCCTCCACTTT
CASSLQGGSYNSPLHF
>.|TRBD1|TRBJ1-2|TRBV11-3
TGTGCCAGCAGCCTGGGACAGATGGCCGGCTACACCTTC
CASSLGQMAGYTF
>.|.|TRBJ1-1|TRBV19
TGTGCCAGTACCTCGTGGGGGGCGAGGACTGAAGCTTTCTTT
CASTSWGARTEAFF
>.|TRBD2|TRBJ2-1|TRBV7-3
TGTGCCAGCAGCCTCGGGACTAGCGGGGGGCTAAATGAGCAGTTCTTC
CASSLGTSGGLNEQFF